The 8 T cell receptor beta chains listed next were all sequenced from one sample in a study of blood T cell repertoires in COVID-19. Assay: immunoSEQ multiplex PCR; the TCRdb copy retains only in-frame clones and omits some. The data contain 130,000 to 150,000 clones, 85% of them seen just once; the ten biggest clones take up around 3.1%. The sample consisted of peripheral blood. These receptors originate from a woman between 40 and 50 years old with active or convalescent COVID-19.

The rearrangement links TRBV30 to TRBJ1-6; D remains ambiguous. CDR3 length: 14 residues. V shed 7 bases and J shed 5 bases, with 15 bases lying between them. Germline V gene sequence: CDR1 GTSNPN, CDR2 SVGIG (reference sequence). The CDR3 is CASSDTTNNSPLHF. Written as DNA, the CDR3 is TGTGCCTCATCCGACACCACCAATAATTCACCCCTCCACTTT.

V gene TRBV25-1 combines with J gene TRBJ2-2; 9 nucleotides agree with TRBD1. V lost 7 bases to trimming and J lost 6 bases; unmatched junction nucleotides: 6. CDR3 length equals 14 residues. Germline V gives CDR1 MGHDK, CDR2 SYGVNS. CDR3 protein: CASTGTGSPGELFF. The CDR3 nucleotides are TGTGCCAGCACCGGGACAGGGTCTCCCGGGGAGCTGTTTTTT.

The rearrangement uses TRBV29-1 and TRBJ1-4, with 7 bases fitting TRBD1. V trimming: 5 bases; J trimming: 5 bases; junction bases outside the gene matches: 5. Germline V gene data show CDR1 as SQVTM and CDR2 as ANQGSEA. The CDR3 is made up of 13 amino acids. This CDR3 reads CSVTQGPNEKLFF. CDR3 coding DNA: TGCAGCGTTACACAGGGGCCAAATGAAAAACTGTTTTTT.

This clone came up once. The rearrangement joins TRBV6-2 or TRBV6-3 to TRBJ1-1, with D perhaps matching TRBD1 (5 bases). CDR1 MNHEY and CDR2 SVGEGT come from the germline V gene. The CDR3 covers 14 residues. The V end lost 7 bases, the J end lost 11 bases, and 23 bases lay between the germline ends. The CDR3 nucleotides are TGTGCCAGCACCCCCGGTCGGGGGGAAAGGAGGGCTTTCTTT. Translating gives CASTPGRGERRAFF.

The chain couples TRBV27 to TRBJ1-2; no reliable D call. The CDR3 covers 14 residues. V gave up 1 base and J gave up 8 bases, with 14 bases separating them. CDR1 MNHEY and CDR2 SMNVEV come from the germline V gene (reference sequence). In DNA form, the CDR3 reads TGTGCCAGCAGTTTATTTCCAGGTTCTGACGGCTACACCTTC. It is translated as CASSLFPGSDGYTF.

The chain employs TRBV10-3 and TRBJ1-1; 9 nucleotides match TRBD1. CDR1 and CDR2 (germline): ENHRY, SYGVKD. CDR3 size: 15 residues. J was trimmed by 5 bases and V by 5 bases; bases with no gene match: 9. CDR3 in DNA: TGTGCCATCAGTCGACCCGGGACAGGGATTACTGAAGCTTTCTTT. Protein sequence: CAISRPGTGITEAFF.

The V gene is TRBV28, the J gene TRBJ1-2; 8 bases align to TRBD1. Germline V lookup: CDR1 MDHEN, CDR2 SYDVKM. Trimming took 7 bases from V and 8 from J; bases not matched to a gene: 18. CDR3 size: 16 residues. CDR3 DNA: TGTGCCAGCATCCCAGGGGGCGGATCCCCCGCCCCAGGCTACACCTTC. Amino acid sequence: CASIPGGGSPAPGYTF.

Here the CDR3 DNA reads TGTGCCACCAGCAGGGACCGGGGCAATGAGCAGTTCTTC. This gives the protein CATSRDRGNEQFF. This chain connects TRBV15 to TRBJ2-1; TRBD2 is a possible D gene (5 bases). The CDR3 is 13 residues long. V was trimmed by 3 bases and J by 6 bases, leaving 9 bases between them. The germline gives CDR1 LNHNV, CDR2 YYDKDF (reference sequence). The whole variable domain, remainder taken from reference TRBV15 and TRBJ2-1, is DAMVIQNPRYQVTQFGKPVTLSCSQTLNHNVMYWYQQKSSQAPKLLFHYYDKDFNNEADTPDNFQSRRPNTSFCFLDIRSPGLGDTAMYLCATSRDRGNEQFFGPGTRLTVL.